The next 21 T cell receptor beta chains were all read from a single sample in a study of T-cell memory formation after mild COVID-19. TCRdb re-called the 5' RACE reads with MiXCR, one entry per CDR3 protein. The sample lists 300,000 to 350,000 distinct CDR3 sequences; approximately 14% were seen once. The sample consisted of PBMCs or a T cell subset sorted from them (not recorded which). These receptors came from a man between 18 and 29 years old who had mild COVID-19 (a few samples of this study predate the infection). Cell type and time point are not known.

This clonotype was seen more than once but under ten times. This chain links TRBV27 with TRBJ2-3; D may be TRBD2 (7 bases). CDR1 and CDR2 from the germline V gene are MNHEY and SMNVEV (reference sequence). Trimming removed 2 bases from V and 2 bases from J, with 14 bases in between. The length of the CDR3 is 16 residues. CDR3: CASSLRGGLLTDTQYF. The CDR3 nucleotides are TGTGCCAGCAGTTTAAGGGGGGGCCTCCTCACAGATACGCAGTATTTT.

Only a few counts were recorded for this clonotype. This chain links TRBV6-5 with TRBJ2-7, with 8 bases aligning to TRBD1. J gave up 5 bases and V 6 bases, and 6 bases lay outside the gene matches. CDR1 is MNHEY and CDR2 is SVGAGI in the germline V gene. The CDR3 length is 13 residues. CDR3 amino acids: CASSKRTGHEQYV. CDR3 DNA: TGTGCCAGCAGCAAAAGGACAGGGCACGAGCAGTACGTC.

The chain links TRBV28 to TRBJ1-2, with 12 bases identical to TRBD1. V shed 6 bases and J 7 bases; nucleotides not matched to a gene: 15. The CDR3 extends over 17 amino acids. Germline CDR1 and CDR2: MDHEN and SYDVKM. The CDR3 DNA reads TGTGCCAGCAGCTTAGTACTCCCGGGACAGGGGGCAGGTGGCTACACCTTC. Translated, it gives CASSLVLPGQGAGGYTF.

The rearrangement uses TRBV20-1 and TRBJ2-5; no clear D. The CDR3 loop spans 11 amino acids. Germline values: CDR1 DFQATT, CDR2 SNEGSKA (reference sequence). Trimming cost V 4 bases and J 4 bases, with 7 bases left between them. Written as DNA, the CDR3 is TGCAGTGCTACGAGACGAGAGACCCAGTACTTC. Its translation: CSATRRETQYF.

This chain connects TRBV6-5 to TRBJ1-6; 7 nucleotides agree with TRBD1. The V segment lost 6 bases and the J segment 4 bases; nucleotides outside the gene matches: 9. The CDR3 extends over 16 amino acids. CDR1 and CDR2 from the germline V gene are MNHEY and SVGAGI. This CDR3 reads CASSRDRKTYNSPLHF. CDR3 DNA: TGTGCCAGCAGCCGGGACAGAAAAACTTATAATTCACCCCTCCACTTT.

This clonotype appeared many times. The chain combines TRBV7-3 with TRBJ2-4; TRBD1 agrees at 8 bases. V trimming: 5 bases; J trimming: 7 bases; junction bases outside the gene matches: 10. The CDR3 has 15 amino acids. Germline V gene sequence: CDR1 SGHTA, CDR2 FQGTGA. The CDR3 region is CASSPQGALGNIQYF. Written as DNA, the CDR3 is TGTGCCAGCAGCCCGCAGGGGGCGCTTGGGAACATTCAGTACTTC. Based on the CDR3 plus reference TRBV7-3 and TRBJ2-4, the full variable domain is GAGVSQTPSNKVTEKGKYVELRCDPISGHTALYWYRQSLGQGPEFLIYFQGTGAADDSGLPNDRFFAVRPEGSVSTLKIQRTERGDSAVYLCASSPQGALGNIQYFGAGTRLSVL.

This clonotype was picked up many times. The rearrangement joins TRBV2 to TRBJ2-1; TRBD2 aligns across 12 bases. The CDR3 is 14 amino acids. Germline values: CDR1 SNHLY, CDR2 FYNNEI. V dropped 6 bases and J dropped 8; count of bases not matched to a gene: 5. CDR3 sequence reads: CASSLAGGPDEQFF. CDR3 in DNA: TGTGCCAGCAGCCTAGCGGGGGGGCCCGATGAGCAGTTCTTC.

The chain uses TRBV12-3 or TRBV12-4 and TRBJ1-5; D is possibly TRBD1 (5 bases). The CDR3 has 14 residues. V dropped 8 bases and J dropped 5 bases, with 16 bases sitting between them. The chain's CDR3 is CASSEGAGDQPQHF. CDR3 in DNA: TGTGCCAGCTCTGAGGGTGCGGGGGATCAGCCCCAGCATTTT.

The chain has TRBV4-2 and TRBJ1-5; possible D gene TRBD1, 5 bases. The ends were cut back, 2 bases at V and 9 bases at J, with 17 bases in the middle. Germline V CDR1 and CDR2: LGHNA, YNFKEQ. The CDR3 runs to 15 residues. This CDR3 is CASSQPAGGGGPQHF. The CDR3 nucleotides read TGTGCCAGCAGCCAACCCGCCGGGGGGGGTGGGCCCCAGCATTTT.

The rearrangement joins TRBV4-2 to TRBJ2-1; no definite D call. The length of the CDR3 is 15 residues. V was shortened by 0 bases and J by 5 bases, with 11 bases between the two germline ends. Germline values: CDR1 LGHNA, CDR2 YNFKEQ. In DNA form, the CDR3 reads TGTGCCAGCAGCCAAGATTCCCGCGGCGACAATGAGCAGTTCTTC. Residues: CASSQDSRGDNEQFF.

The CDR3 DNA reads TGTGCCAGCAGCCGCAAGACAGTGGGGGAGACCCAGTACTTC. This encodes CASSRKTVGETQYF. The chain recombines TRBV5-6 with TRBJ2-5; perhaps TRBD1 as D (5 bases). There are 14 residues in the CDR3. The germline gives CDR1 SGHDT, CDR2 YYEEEE. Trimming left V 4 bases short and J 5 bases short, with 15 bases between.

In its sample, this clonotype was seen many times. V gene TRBV28 combines with J gene TRBJ1-5, with TRBD1 matching over 7 bases. This CDR3 contains 14 residues. Looked up from germline, CDR1 is MDHEN and CDR2 is SYDVKM. V shed 5 bases and J 2 bases; nucleotides not matched to a gene: 3. CDR3 protein: CASSPTGRNQPQHF. CDR3 in DNA: TGTGCCAGCAGTCCGACAGGGCGCAATCAGCCCCAGCATTTT.

The V and J genes are TRBV29-1 and TRBJ1-1, with TRBD1 matching over 7 bases. The CDR3 extends over 13 amino acids. Germline V lookup: CDR1 SQVTM, CDR2 ANQGSEA. V shed 5 bases, J shed 1 base, and the junction held 4 bases outside the gene matches. CDR3: CSVTGTANTEAFF. CDR3 DNA sequence: TGCAGCGTTACCGGGACAGCGAACACTGAAGCTTTCTTT.

The chain employs TRBV4-3 and TRBJ2-7, with no clear D. Germline V CDR1 and CDR2: LGHNA, YSLEER. Trimming left V 0 bases short and J 3 bases short, with 9 bases between. The CDR3 totals 14 residues. The CDR3 protein is CASSQDAGGYEQYF. The CDR3 DNA follows: TGCGCCAGCAGCCAAGATGCCGGCGGCTACGAGCAGTACTTC.

This clonotype has ten or more counts. The chain recombines TRBV5-1 with TRBJ2-3; 7 bases align to TRBD2. The CDR3 extends over 15 amino acids. CDR1 and CDR2 from the germline V gene are SGHRS and YFSETQ. J gave up 4 bases and V 0 bases, and 5 bases lay outside the gene matches. CDR3 bases: TGCGCCAGCAGCTTGGACTCGGGGGGTTCAGATACGCAGTATTTT. This codes for CASSLDSGGSDTQYF.

This chain joins TRBV4-2 and TRBJ2-3; tentative D call: TRBD1 (5 bases). Germline V gene data show CDR1 as LGHNA and CDR2 as YNFKEQ. This CDR3 has 13 residues. Trimming took off 3 bases at V and 11 bases at J, with 15 bases between the two ends. The CDR3 is CASSQLDTTVQYF. CDR3 bases: TGTGCCAGCAGCCAGCTGGACACCACAGTGCAGTATTTT.

This clonotype appeared a few times. Germline and junction disagree at one end, which may indicate a read error. This chain uses TRBV4-2 with TRBJ1-4, with 8 bases matching TRBD1. Germline assignment: CDR1 LGHNA and CDR2 YNFKEQ. The CDR3 length is 15 residues. The CDR3: CASSQDAGQGEILFF. DNA of the CDR3: TGTGCCAGCAGCCAAGATGCCGGACAGGGTGAAATACTGTTTTTT.

The V gene is TRBV11-2, the J gene TRBJ2-1, with D possibly TRBD1 on 6 matching bases. V shed 6 bases and J shed 3 bases, with 15 bases lying between them. CDR3 length: 15 residues. Germline CDR1 and CDR2: SGHAT and FQNNGV. In DNA form, the CDR3 reads TGTGCCAGCAGGCACTGGGGACACCTCTACAATGAGCAGTTCTTC. It encodes CASRHWGHLYNEQFF.

The V and J genes are TRBV9 and TRBJ1-6; D not certain. Trimming took 0 bases from V and 7 from J, leaving 8 bases between them. The germline V gene encodes CDR1 SGDLS and CDR2 YYNGEE. The CDR3 spans 14 residues. The CDR3 nucleotides read TGTGCCAGCAGCGTAGTCCAGTTCAATTCACCCCTCCACTTT. It is translated as CASSVVQFNSPLHF.

There are a few counts of this clonotype. The CDR3 spells CASSSPLVADTQYF. The CDR3 coding sequence is TGTGCCAGCAGTTCCCCCCTTGTGGCAGATACGCAGTATTTT. The chain is built from TRBV27 and TRBJ2-3; D is unresolved. Deletions cut 4 bases from V and 4 bases from J, with 12 bases between. From germline, CDR1 is MNHEY and CDR2 SMNVEV (reference sequence). CDR3 length equals 14 residues.

The chain has TRBV14 and TRBJ2-1; D possibly corresponds to TRBD2 (5 bases). Germline V lookup: CDR1 SGHDN, CDR2 FVKESK. Trimming removed 4 bases at V and 8 bases at J, with 18 bases between. The length of the CDR3 is 15 residues. The CDR3 DNA reads as TGTGCCAGCAGCCTCGGGGTCTCCGGTGCGTATGAGCAGTTCTTC. It yields the protein CASSLGVSGAYEQFF.